Following are 8 T cell receptor beta chains from one sample sequenced in a study of blood T cell repertoires in COVID-19. Sequenced by immunoSEQ multiplex PCR; TCRdb stores in-frame clones only, minus some. The data hold about 200,000 clones, with less than 85% observed a single time. The sequencing sample was made of PBMCs or T cells enriched from blood (not recorded which). The receptors shown here come from a middle-aged man who had recovered from COVID-19.

The gene calls are TRBV6-5 and TRBJ1-3; D gene ambiguous. Trimming took off 0 bases at V and 0 bases at J, with 9 bases between the two ends. The CDR3 length is 16 residues. From germline, CDR1 is MNHEY and CDR2 SVGAGI. The CDR3 is CASSYSLPDSGNTIYF. In DNA, the CDR3 is TGTGCCAGCAGTTACTCATTGCCAGACTCTGGAAACACCATATATTTT.

The chain uses TRBV4-1 and TRBJ1-2; 10 bases match TRBD1. V was clipped by 5 bases and J by 8 bases; unmatched bases: 8. The CDR3 totals 14 residues. Germline loops: CDR1 MGHRA, CDR2 YSYEKL. CDR3 residues: CASSSTGGGEGYTF. CDR3 coding DNA: TGCGCCAGCAGCTCGACAGGGGGCGGTGAAGGCTACACCTTC.

The rearrangement links TRBV7-9 to TRBJ2-2; unclear D gene. The CDR3 covers 15 residues. V was shortened by 1 base and J by 7 bases, with 13 bases between the two germline ends. From germline, CDR1 is SEHNR and CDR2 FQNEAQ (reference sequence). CDR3 sequence (DNA): TGTGCCAGCAGCTTAGATTCCGGGTTGGGCGGGGAGCTGTTTTTT. It specifies CASSLDSGLGGELFF.

The chain is built from TRBV28 and TRBJ2-7; 7 nucleotides match TRBD1. Germline-derived CDR1 and CDR2 are MDHEN and SYDVKM. The V segment lost 6 bases and the J segment 2 bases; nucleotides outside the gene matches: 13. There are 16 residues in the CDR3. The chain's CDR3 is CASSLIDRASAYEQYF. The CDR3 coding sequence is TGTGCCAGCAGCCTTATCGACAGGGCGTCGGCCTACGAGCAGTACTTC.

V and J are TRBV3-1 (or the pseudogene TRBV3-2) and TRBJ1-2, with 9 bases lining up with TRBD1. Germline-derived CDR1 and CDR2 are LGHDT and YNNKEL (reference sequence). This CDR3 contains 15 residues. With 5 bases clipped from V and 7 bases from J, the junction kept 11 bases outside the gene matches. CDR3 nucleotide sequence: TGTGCCAGCAGCACAGGGGGCAGGGGGCTTTTTGGCTACACCTTC. Translation: CASSTGGRGLFGYTF.

This clone was recorded once. The chain links TRBV4-1 to TRBJ2-1, with 12 nucleotides matching TRBD2. CDR1 MGHRA and CDR2 YSYEKL come from the germline V gene. V shed 0 bases and J 5 bases; nucleotides not matched to a gene: 17. This CDR3 contains 21 residues. The CDR3 DNA follows: TGCGCCAGCAGCCAAGAGTGGTGGACCGTTCGGACTAGCGGGAAGAACAATGAGCAGTTCTTC. Its protein product is CASSQEWWTVRTSGKNNEQFF.

The rearrangement joins TRBV2 to TRBJ1-5; 9 bases line up with TRBD1. Germline V gene lookup returns CDR1 SNHLY and CDR2 FYNNEI. This CDR3 spans 19 amino acids. V was clipped by 3 bases and J by 0 bases; unmatched bases: 12. The CDR3 bases are TGTGCCAGCAGTGACCCCGGGACAGGGAGACCTGATAGCAATCAGCCCCAGCATTTT. Its translation is CASSDPGTGRPDSNQPQHF.

This clone came up a few times. V usage is TRBV11-1 and J usage is TRBJ2-7; perhaps TRBD1 as D (5 bases). Trimming took 1 base from V and 3 from J, leaving 10 bases between them. The germline gives CDR1 SGHAT, CDR2 FQDESV (reference sequence). The CDR3 extends over 14 amino acids. The CDR3 loop reads CASSLEQEFYEQYF. Written as DNA, the CDR3 is TGTGCCAGCAGCTTAGAACAGGAATTCTACGAGCAGTACTTC.